This TCR beta chain came from a study of technical replicates of blood from a few donors. Here immunoSEQ multiplex PCR was the method, and the copy in TCRdb shows in-frame clones only, minus some. The repertoire holds about 59,000 clones, with more than 75% as singletons. The germline V and J ends were trimmed by 5 bases and 0 bases, with 14 bases remaining between them. The CDR3 extends over 16 amino acids. Germline V gene lookup returns CDR1 SGHNT and CDR2 YENEEA. The chain is built from TRBV11-3 and TRBJ1-5, with D possibly being TRBD1 (6 bases). The sequencing input was PBMCs. The source of this sequence is a human donor in good health. Some clones in this sample may be carry-over from other donors' samples. CDR3 coding DNA: TGTGCCAGCAGCCATGGGGGGGCCAATAGCAATCAGCCCCAGCATTTT. Residues: CASSHGGANSNQPQHF.